This T cell receptor (beta chain) emerged from a study of T cell changes during pregnancy in multiple sclerosis (dated 2019 in TCRdb). Regarding the research as a whole: In women with multiple sclerosis, the researchers looked at how the T cell repertoire shifted as pregnancy progressed.

Libraries were made using the immunoSEQ multiplex PCR assay. Held by TCRdb, this immuneACCESS table contains in-frame sequences only and omits some clones. Under half of the omission traces to an unresolved V gene where checked; the cause of the rest is unknown. This sample gives roughly 72,000 clones in total; just over 90% of them show up just once. The top ten constitute approximately 0.2% of the sample. From the germline V gene, CDR1 is MDHEN and CDR2 is SYDVKM. V loses 5 bases at its end and J loses 7 bases; junction bases beyond the gene matches: 4. From the cysteine up to the phenylalanine, the CDR3 has a length of 12 residues. The retained sequence is limited to the CDR3, 36 bases, with the frame set at the first base. Concerning this clone itself: It lacks a known antigen. No much larger clone is present one base from it, and per-base qualities are unavailable.

This TCR derives from a female donor with multiple sclerosis, enrolled in a pregnancy study. The rearranged segments are TRBV28 and TRBJ2-7, and TRBD2 matches 8 of the central bases. Source: CD4+ T cells from peripheral blood mononuclear cells, taken before pregnancy. The sequence in DNA is TGTGCCAGCAGTCGGACTAGCCGGGAGCAGTACTTC. It codes for CASSRTSREQYF.